These 27 T cell receptor beta chains were all obtained from the same sample, sequenced in a study of early T cells in non-severe SARS-CoV-2 infection. One entry per CDR3 protein, called by TCRdb with MiXCR from the 5' RACE reads. The table has under 35,000 distinct CDR3 sequences, about 10% seen once; the top ten hold approximately 14%. Input material: whole blood. These receptors all come from an adult who was a healthcare worker with PCR-confirmed SARS-CoV-2 infection or an uninfected control (not recorded which).

This clonotype was detected a few times. The chain has TRBV11-2 and TRBJ2-7; no clear D gene. This CDR3 is built from 16 residues. Trimming pared 5 bases from V and 2 bases from J, leaving 19 bases between. Germline V CDR1 and CDR2: SGHAT, FQNNGV. CDR3 protein: CASSLMASTPAYEQYF. The CDR3 DNA is TGTGCCAGCAGCCTGATGGCCTCCACCCCCGCCTACGAGCAGTACTTC.

The V gene is TRBV12-5, the J gene TRBJ2-5; 8 nucleotides align to TRBD1. The CDR3 length is 13 residues. Germline V lookup: CDR1 LGHNT, CDR2 FRNRAP. V shed 5 bases, J shed 7 bases, and the junction held 6 bases outside the gene matches. The CDR3 is CASGPPGTGTQYF. The CDR3 coding sequence is TGTGCTAGTGGTCCCCCAGGGACAGGGACCCAGTACTTC. The full variable domain, with the rest looked up from reference TRBV12-5 and TRBJ2-5, is DARVTQTPRHKVTEMGQEVTMRCQPILGHNTVFWYRQTMMQGLELLAYFRNRAPLDDSGMPKDRFSAEMPDATLATLKIQPSEPRDSAVYFCASGPPGTGTQYFGPGTRLLVL.

This clonotype was seen a handful of times. The chain has TRBV6-5 and TRBJ2-1, with D possibly being TRBD2 (7 bases). Per germline, CDR1 MNHEY and CDR2 SVGAGI. The CDR3 contains 14 residues. The germline V and J ends were trimmed by 1 base and 5 bases, with 9 bases remaining between them. CDR3 nucleotide sequence: TGTGCCAGCAGTTACTGGGAGGGGGACAATGAGCAGTTCTTC. This gives the protein CASSYWEGDNEQFF.

Relative to its sample, this clonotype is medium-sized. This chain connects TRBV20-1 to TRBJ1-6; 8 bases line up with TRBD1. The CDR3 consists of 15 residues. Germline assignment: CDR1 DFQATT and CDR2 SNEGSKA (reference sequence). V shed 0 bases and J 7 bases; nucleotides not matched to a gene: 5. The CDR3: CSARDGGQGNSPLHF. The CDR3 region has the DNA TGCAGTGCTAGAGATGGAGGACAGGGAAATTCACCCCTCCACTTT.

The chain couples TRBV2 to TRBJ2-1; 9 nucleotides agree with TRBD1. Germline values: CDR1 SNHLY, CDR2 FYNNEI. With 6 bases clipped from V and 1 base from J, the junction kept 4 bases outside the gene matches. The CDR3 contains 15 residues. The DNA of the CDR3 is TGTGCCAGCAGCCGGGACAGGGCTTCCTACAATGAGCAGTTCTTC. Residues: CASSRDRASYNEQFF.

There are many counts of this clonotype. The CDR3 bases are TGTGCCAGCAGCTCCCGTAAGTACGAGCAGTACTTC. Translated: CASSSRKYEQYF. The chain couples TRBV7-2 to TRBJ2-7; D is unresolved. The CDR3 length is 12 residues. Germline V gives CDR1 SGHTA, CDR2 FQGNSA. Trimming took off 4 bases at V and 4 bases at J, with 8 bases between the two ends.

The genes are TRBV24-1 and TRBJ2-7; 8 bases fit TRBD1. V trimming: 2 bases; J trimming: 3 bases; junction bases outside the gene matches: 5. Looked up from germline, CDR1 is KGHDR and CDR2 is SFDVKD. The CDR3 extends over 15 amino acids. CDR3 sequence: CATSDSGTGLYEQYF. CDR3 DNA sequence: TGTGCCACCAGTGATTCCGGGACAGGCCTCTACGAGCAGTACTTC.

The chain employs TRBV12-3 or TRBV12-4 and TRBJ2-5, with TRBD2 matching over 13 bases. The CDR3 has 13 residues. J gave up 9 bases and V 6 bases, and 4 bases lay outside the gene matches. The CDR3 nucleotides read TGTGCCAGCAGCGCCGGACTAGCGGGGGCCCAGTACTTC. The encoded protein is CASSAGLAGAQYF.

This clonotype was observed at least ten times. The V gene is TRBV24-1, the J gene TRBJ2-3, with 13 nucleotides matching TRBD2. CDR1 KGHDR and CDR2 SFDVKD come from the germline V gene. The junction had 5 bases not matched to a gene; V was cut back by 6 bases and J by 3 bases. This CDR3 contains 16 residues. The CDR3 DNA follows: TGTGCCACCAGTCGGACTAGCGGGGGAGGGACAGATACGCAGTATTTT. This translates into CATSRTSGGGTDTQYF.

This clonotype was picked up many times. The chain couples TRBV3-1 to TRBJ1-2; tentative D call: TRBD1 (5 bases). This CDR3 is 14 amino acids long. V lost 3 bases and J 4 bases, leaving 12 bases between the germline ends. CDR1 LGHDT and CDR2 YNNKEL come from the germline V gene (reference sequence). Here the CDR3 reads CASSHGRAVYGYTF. CDR3 nucleotides: TGTGCCAGCAGCCACGGCAGGGCCGTCTATGGCTACACCTTC.

This clonotype qualifies as large. The V call is TRBV29-1, the J call TRBJ2-3, with 7 bases identical to TRBD1. CDR1 and CDR2 (germline): SQVTM, ANQGSEA. The CDR3 loop spans 14 amino acids. V shed 1 base, J shed 4 bases, and the junction held 5 bases outside the gene matches. The chain's CDR3 is CSVEANRGSDTQYF. The CDR3 DNA reads TGCAGCGTTGAAGCGAACAGGGGTTCAGATACGCAGTATTTT.

In its sample, this clonotype was seen a few times. The CDR3 sequence: CASSLQGTNSYEQYF. The CDR3 DNA sequence: TGTGCCAGCAGCCTACAGGGGACGAACTCCTACGAGCAGTACTTC. This rearrangement joins TRBV11-1 to TRBJ2-7; 7 bases fit TRBD1. Losses at the gene ends were 5 bases for V and 0 bases for J; bases not matched to a gene: 7. The length of the CDR3 is 15 residues. Germline V lookup: CDR1 SGHAT, CDR2 FQDESV (reference sequence).

This clonotype was found many times. The chain joins TRBV7-8 to TRBJ1-6; D is undetermined. The CDR3 is 14 residues long. The germline V gene has CDR1 SGHVS and CDR2 FQNEAQ. The V and J ends lost 2 bases and 5 bases respectively, with 7 bases between them. CDR3 coding DNA: TGTGCCAGCAGCTTAAGGGAGAATAATTCACCCCTCCACTTT. This sequence encodes CASSLRENNSPLHF.

With regard to this clonotype: A much larger clone sits a single nucleotide away, making a read error possible. This chain links TRBV7-9 with TRBJ2-3; D may be TRBD1 (5 bases). This CDR3 is built from 16 residues. Per germline, CDR1 SEHNR and CDR2 FQNEAQ (reference sequence). The CDR3 loop is CASNLQSAGRTDTQYF. For the CDR3, the DNA is TGTGCCAGCAACTTACAATCGGCAGGGCGGACAGATACGCAGTATTTT.

This clonotype has more than one count but fewer than ten. This rearrangement joins TRBV7-9 to TRBJ1-4; D not resolved. The CDR3 has 11 amino acids. Per the germline V gene, CDR1 is SEHNR and CDR2 is FQNEAQ (reference sequence). The V gene lost 6 bases and the J gene lost 8 bases, with 7 bases spanning the gap. The CDR3 sequence: CASSIQEKLFF. The CDR3 DNA is TGTGCCAGCAGTATACAAGAAAAACTGTTTTTT.

This clonotype was counted ten times or more. The chain joins TRBV14 to TRBJ2-2; 8 nucleotides align to TRBD2. V shed 1 base and J 5 bases; nucleotides not matched to a gene: 3. Looked up from germline, CDR1 is SGHDN and CDR2 is FVKESK. The CDR3 extends over 15 amino acids. CDR3 in amino acids: CASSQVGGATGELFF. The CDR3 DNA reads as TGTGCCAGCAGCCAAGTCGGGGGGGCGACCGGGGAGCTGTTTTTT.

This clonotype was picked up a small number of times. This chain uses TRBV19 with TRBJ1-1, with unresolved D. The V gene's germline CDR1 is LNHDA and CDR2 SQIVND (reference sequence). Between the trimmed V and J ends, which lost 3 bases and 0 bases, there was a span of 20 bases. CDR3 length: 18 residues. CDR3 amino acids: CASSIVPSTWLVNTEAFF. Here the CDR3 DNA reads TGTGCCAGTAGTATTGTTCCTTCCACATGGTTGGTGAACACTGAAGCTTTCTTT.

This clonotype was counted many times. The chain combines TRBV12-3 or TRBV12-4 with TRBJ2-5, with D tentatively TRBD2 (6 bases). This CDR3 contains 14 residues. The V gene lost 5 bases and the J gene lost 5 bases, with 15 bases spanning the gap. The CDR3 region is CASSREGRLETQYF. In nucleotides, the CDR3 is TGTGCCAGCAGTCGCGAGGGGAGGCTGGAGACCCAGTACTTC.

This clonotype was seen repeatedly, ten times or more. V and J are TRBV3-1 and TRBJ1-6; D uncertain. This CDR3 contains 12 residues. The V and J ends lost 1 base and 14 bases respectively, with 9 bases between them. From germline, CDR1 is LGHDT and CDR2 YNNKEL (reference sequence). CDR3 coding DNA: TGTGCCAGCAGCCAAGGACGACTGGCCCTCCACTTT. Translating it yields CASSQGRLALHF. The full variable domain, rest sourced from reference TRBV3-1 and TRBJ1-6, is DTAVSQTPKYLVTQMGNDKSIKCEQNLGHDTMYWYKQDSKKFLKIMFSYNNKELIINETVPNRFSPKSPDKAHLNLHINSLELGDSAVYFCASSQGRLALHFGNGTRLTVT.

The sample holds many counts of this clonotype. V is TRBV11-1 and J is TRBJ2-1, with 8 bases identical to TRBD1. This CDR3 contains 14 residues. CDR1 is SGHAT and CDR2 is FQDESV in the germline V gene (reference sequence). V dropped 5 bases and J dropped 7; count of bases not matched to a gene: 7. This CDR3 reads CASSRSGGRNEQFF. In nucleotides, the CDR3 is TGTGCCAGCAGCCGGTCAGGGGGCAGGAATGAGCAGTTCTTC.

V is TRBV3-1 and J is TRBJ1-2, with a weak D call TRBD1 (6 bases). The germline CDR1 and CDR2 sequences are LGHDT and YNNKEL (reference sequence). V shed 4 bases and J shed 4 bases, with 16 bases lying between them. The CDR3 has 15 amino acids. CDR3 sequence (DNA): TGTGCCAGCAGCCTTAGACAGGCCGTCGGCTATGGCTACACCTTC. Translated, it gives CASSLRQAVGYGYTF.

Only a few counts were recorded for this clonotype. This sequence joins TRBV11-2 and TRBJ2-3, with 9 bases fitting TRBD1. The CDR3 contains 16 residues. Unmatched junction bases numbered 9, after V lost 3 bases and J lost 5 bases. Germline loops: CDR1 SGHAT, CDR2 FQNNGV. CDR3 in amino acids: CASSFAGQGGGDTQYF. Here the CDR3 DNA reads TGTGCCAGCAGCTTTGCGGGACAGGGAGGTGGAGATACGCAGTATTTT.

This clonotype was observed many times. The chain has TRBV20-1 and TRBJ2-5; 13 nucleotides line up with TRBD2. V gave up 4 bases and J gave up 2 bases; unmatched junction bases: 7. Germline loops: CDR1 DFQATT, CDR2 SNEGSKA (reference sequence). CDR3 length: 16 amino acids. In DNA form, the CDR3 reads TGCAGTGCTACCGGGACTAGCGGGGAAGTTCAAGAGACCCAGTACTTC. Protein sequence: CSATGTSGEVQETQYF.

The chain carries TRBV3-2 and TRBJ2-5; the table's D call of TRBD1 was not tested on the DNA. TRBV3-2 is a recognized pseudogene. The CDR3 totals 20 residues. CDR3 sequence (DNA): TGTGCCAGCAGCCAAGATTCCCCAACGGCGTTAAGGGGAAGGAAGGAGACCCAGTACTTC. Translated: CASSQDSPTALRGRKETQYF.

This clonotype was counted many times. The CDR3 sequence: CASSLVAGGDYGYTF. The DNA of the CDR3 is TGTGCCAGCAGCTTGGTCGCAGGGGGGGACTATGGCTACACCTTC. V is TRBV7-8 and J is TRBJ1-2; TRBD1 matches 7 bases. CDR1 is SGHVS, CDR2 FQNEAQ, per germline. This CDR3 has 15 residues. J lost 3 bases, V lost 3 bases, and 7 bases had no gene match.

This clonotype was counted only a few times. The chain uses TRBV4-3 and TRBJ2-6, with D uncertain. The germline V gene has CDR1 LGHNA and CDR2 YSLEER. V was pared by 6 bases and J by 0 bases, with 12 bases between. The CDR3 is 16 residues long. The CDR3 is CASSPPPVSGANVLTF. DNA for the CDR3: TGCGCCAGCAGTCCCCCGCCCGTCTCTGGGGCCAACGTCCTGACTTTC.

The chain uses TRBV9 and TRBJ1-4, with no clear D. Trimming removed 0 bases at V and 6 bases at J, with 15 bases between. This CDR3 contains 16 residues. Germline CDR1 reads SGDLS; CDR2 reads YYNGEE. This CDR3 reads CASSVGKGFRDEKLFF. CDR3 nucleotide sequence: TGTGCCAGCAGCGTAGGGAAAGGATTCCGGGATGAAAAACTGTTTTTT.